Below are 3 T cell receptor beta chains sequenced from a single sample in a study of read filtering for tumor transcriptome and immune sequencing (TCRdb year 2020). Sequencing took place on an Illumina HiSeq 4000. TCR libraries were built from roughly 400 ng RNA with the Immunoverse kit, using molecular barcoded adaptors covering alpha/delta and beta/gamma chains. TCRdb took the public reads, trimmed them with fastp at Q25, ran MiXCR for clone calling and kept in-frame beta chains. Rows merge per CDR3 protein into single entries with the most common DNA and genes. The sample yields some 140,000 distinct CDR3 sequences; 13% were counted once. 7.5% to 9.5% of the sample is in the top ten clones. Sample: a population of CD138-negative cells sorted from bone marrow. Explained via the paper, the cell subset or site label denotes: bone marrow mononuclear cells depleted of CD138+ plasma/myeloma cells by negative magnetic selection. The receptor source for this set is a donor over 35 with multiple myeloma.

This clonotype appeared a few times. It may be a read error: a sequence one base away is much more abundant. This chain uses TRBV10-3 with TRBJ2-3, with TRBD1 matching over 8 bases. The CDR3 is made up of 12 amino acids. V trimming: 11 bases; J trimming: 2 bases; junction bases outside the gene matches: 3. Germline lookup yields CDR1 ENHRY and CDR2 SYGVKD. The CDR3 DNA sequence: TGTGCCGGCCAGGGGGCCACAGATACGCAGTATTTT. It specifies CAGQGATDTQYF.

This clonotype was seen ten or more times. Here the CDR3 reads CASSLQGRNEQFF. The CDR3 DNA follows: TGTGCCAGCAGCTTACAAGGGAGGAATGAGCAGTTCTTC. The chain joins TRBV7-9 to TRBJ2-1; TRBD2 is a possible D gene (6 bases). V was cut by 2 bases and J by 7 bases, with 9 bases left in between. The CDR3 length is 13 residues. Germline-derived CDR1 and CDR2 are SEHNR and FQNEAQ (reference sequence).

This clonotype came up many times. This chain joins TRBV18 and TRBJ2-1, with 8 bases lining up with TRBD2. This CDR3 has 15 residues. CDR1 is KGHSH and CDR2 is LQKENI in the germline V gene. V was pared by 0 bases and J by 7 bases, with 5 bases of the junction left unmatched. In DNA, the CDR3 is TGTGCCAGCTCACCACCGAGCGGGAGTAGAAATGAGCAGTTCTTC. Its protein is CASSPPSGSRNEQFF.